These T cell receptor beta chains were read from a single sample in a study of T cell responses to AZD1222 COVID-19 vaccine. The assay was immunoSEQ multiplex PCR, and TCRdb's table has in-frame clones only and misses some. The table includes around 95,000 clones, approximately 89% detected once. The sequencing used peripheral blood, collected on day 0 of MenACWY control vaccination. These receptors originate from an adult in good health. Each CDR3 is given with its conserved first and last residue. The order of the fields is V gene, D gene, clone size, J gene, CDR3 DNA, CDR3 protein. A D gene is named only where the DNA matches it firmly. Size values are once, few and many counts, or a class for expanded clones, and some rows have none.

v_call: TRBV30
d_call: NA
clone_size: NA
j_call: TRBJ1-1
cdr3_nt: TGTGCCTGGAGGACGGTCGCAGGGGCGGCCACTGAAGCTTTCTTT
cdr3_aa: CAWRTVAGAATEAFF

v_call: TRBV9
d_call: TRBD1
clone_size: NA
j_call: TRBJ1-3
cdr3_nt: TGTGCCAGCAGCGTTGGGTCAGGGGGAAACTCTGGAAACACCATATATTTT
cdr3_aa: CASSVGSGGNSGNTIYF

v_call: TRBV29-1
d_call: NA
clone_size: NA
j_call: TRBJ1-2
cdr3_nt: TGCAGCGTTGTGGGCCAGAGGCTTGGCTACACCTTC
cdr3_aa: CSVVGQRLGYTF

v_call: TRBV27
d_call: NA
clone_size: NA
j_call: TRBJ2-7
cdr3_nt: TGTGCCAGCAGTTACCGGGCCAACTCCTACGAGCAGTACTTC
cdr3_aa: CASSYRANSYEQYF

v_call: TRBV6-7
d_call: TRBD1
clone_size: NA
j_call: TRBJ2-5
cdr3_nt: TGTGCCAGCAGTTGTCCCTGGGCAGGGGGCGCCGAGACCCAGTACTTC
cdr3_aa: CASSCPWAGGAETQYF

v_call: TRBV19
d_call: NA
clone_size: NA
j_call: TRBJ2-5
cdr3_nt: TGTGCCAGTAGTATCGGGACCCGGGGAGAGACCCAGTACTTC
cdr3_aa: CASSIGTRGETQYF

v_call: TRBV7-2
d_call: TRBD1
clone_size: once
j_call: TRBJ1-5
cdr3_nt: TGTGCCAGCAGCCCAGGACAGGGCCCTTATCAGCCCCAGCATTTT
cdr3_aa: CASSPGQGPYQPQHF

v_call: TRBV5-1
d_call: NA
clone_size: NA
j_call: TRBJ2-1
cdr3_nt: TGCGCCAGCAGTCCGATGGGCCAATCGTACAATGAGCAGTTCTTC
cdr3_aa: CASSPMGQSYNEQFF

v_call: TRBV9
d_call: NA
clone_size: NA
j_call: TRBJ2-1
cdr3_nt: TGTGCCAGCAGCCCCCCCCCGAATTACAATGAGCAGTTCTTC
cdr3_aa: CASSPPPNYNEQFF

v_call: TRBV3-1/TRBV3-2
d_call: NA
clone_size: NA
j_call: TRBJ2-1
cdr3_nt: TGTGCCAGCAGCCAACCTCCGATTTACAATGAGCAGTTCTTC
cdr3_aa: CASSQPPIYNEQFF

v_call: TRBV27
d_call: TRBD1
clone_size: once
j_call: TRBJ2-7
cdr3_nt: TGTGCCAGCAGTTGGGACAGGTTAAGCTCCTACGAGCAGTACTTC
cdr3_aa: CASSWDRLSSYEQYF

v_call: TRBV29-1
d_call: NA
clone_size: NA
j_call: TRBJ1-5
cdr3_nt: TGCAGCGTTGGAGGGGGTGGGAGCAATCAGCCCCAGCATTTT
cdr3_aa: CSVGGGGSNQPQHF

v_call: TRBV28
d_call: NA
clone_size: NA
j_call: TRBJ1-2
cdr3_nt: TGTGCCAGCGAGAGGCAGCTGAATGGCTACACCTTC
cdr3_aa: CASERQLNGYTF

v_call: TRBV5-1
d_call: NA
clone_size: NA
j_call: TRBJ2-3
cdr3_nt: TGCGCCAGCAGCCCCCTTCCAGATACGCAGTATTTT
cdr3_aa: CASSPLPDTQYF

v_call: TRBV9
d_call: NA
clone_size: NA
j_call: TRBJ2-1
cdr3_nt: TGTGCCAGCAGCGTAGGAGACTATACGGAGCAGTTCTTC
cdr3_aa: CASSVGDYTEQFF

v_call: TRBV28
d_call: TRBD1
clone_size: few
j_call: TRBJ1-5
cdr3_nt: TGTGCCAGCAGCCCCGGGACAGTGGATAAAATGTCCCAGCATTTT
cdr3_aa: CASSPGTVDKMSQHF

v_call: TRBV7-2
d_call: NA
clone_size: NA
j_call: TRBJ2-5
cdr3_nt: TGTGCCAGCAGCTCCCGTTGGGGAGAGACCCAGTACTTC
cdr3_aa: CASSSRWGETQYF

v_call: TRBV27
d_call: TRBD1
clone_size: NA
j_call: TRBJ2-3
cdr3_nt: TGTGCCAGCAAGTCGGACAGGGGGGTAGGCACAGATACGCAGTATTTT
cdr3_aa: CASKSDRGVGTDTQYF

v_call: TRBV5-1
d_call: TRBD2
clone_size: NA
j_call: TRBJ2-1
cdr3_nt: TGCGCCAGCAGCCGCAGACTAGCGGGAGGGCCGGTTGGTCCCAATGAGCAGTTCTTC
cdr3_aa: CASSRRLAGGPVGPNEQFF

v_call: TRBV11-1
d_call: TRBD2
clone_size: NA
j_call: TRBJ2-5
cdr3_nt: TGTGCCAGCAGCCCCCGAGCGGGGGAGTACCAAGAGACCCAGTACTTC
cdr3_aa: CASSPRAGEYQETQYF

v_call: TRBV7-2
d_call: NA
clone_size: NA
j_call: TRBJ2-1
cdr3_nt: TGTGCCAGCAGCAACAGAGGGTATACCAATGAGCAGTTCTTC
cdr3_aa: CASSNRGYTNEQFF

v_call: TRBV4-1
d_call: NA
clone_size: NA
j_call: TRBJ1-2
cdr3_nt: TGCGCCAGCAGCCAGGGCCAGGGAGGTGACTATGGCTACACCTTC
cdr3_aa: CASSQGQGGDYGYTF

v_call: TRBV6-5
d_call: TRBD2
clone_size: NA
j_call: TRBJ2-7
cdr3_nt: TGTGCCAGCAGATTGACTAGCGGAGGGGTCTACGAGCAGTACTTC
cdr3_aa: CASRLTSGGVYEQYF

v_call: TRBV9
d_call: TRBD1
clone_size: once
j_call: TRBJ1-4
cdr3_nt: TGTGCCAGCAGCGGAGGGGGCAAGGAAGAAAAACTGTTTTTT
cdr3_aa: CASSGGGKEEKLFF